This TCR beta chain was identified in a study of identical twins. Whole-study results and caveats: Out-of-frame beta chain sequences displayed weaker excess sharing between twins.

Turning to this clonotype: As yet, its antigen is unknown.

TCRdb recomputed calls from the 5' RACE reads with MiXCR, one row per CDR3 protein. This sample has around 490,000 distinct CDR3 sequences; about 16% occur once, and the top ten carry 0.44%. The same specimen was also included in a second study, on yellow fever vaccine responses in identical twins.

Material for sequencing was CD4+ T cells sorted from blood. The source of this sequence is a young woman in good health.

CDR3 in amino acids: CASSSLDRLTTDTQYF. Written as DNA, the CDR3 is TGTGCCAGCAGCTCCCTGGACAGGCTGACCACAGATACGCAGTATTTT. The chain is built from TRBV11-2 and TRBJ2-3; the match to TRBD1 covers 7 bases. CDR1 is SGHAT and CDR2 is FQNNGV in the germline V gene. CDR3 length equals 16 residues. J gave up 2 bases and V 4 bases, and 9 bases lay outside the gene matches.